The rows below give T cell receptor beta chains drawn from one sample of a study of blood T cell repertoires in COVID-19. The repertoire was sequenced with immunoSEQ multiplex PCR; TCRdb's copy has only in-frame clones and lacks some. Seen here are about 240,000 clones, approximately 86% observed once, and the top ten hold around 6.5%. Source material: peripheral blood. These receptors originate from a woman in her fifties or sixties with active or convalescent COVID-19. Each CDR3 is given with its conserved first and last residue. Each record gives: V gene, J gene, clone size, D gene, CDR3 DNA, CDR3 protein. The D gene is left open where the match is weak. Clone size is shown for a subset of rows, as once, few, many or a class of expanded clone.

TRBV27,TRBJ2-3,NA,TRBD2,TGTGCCAGCAGTTCCCTCGGGCTAGCGGGGGGGCATGGCACAGATACGCAGTATTTT,CASSSLGLAGGHGTDTQYF
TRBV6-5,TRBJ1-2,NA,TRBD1,TGTGCCAGCAAACGGGACAGGGGCTATGGCTACACCTTC,CASKRDRGYGYTF
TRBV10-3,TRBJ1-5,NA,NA,TGTGCCATCAGACCGGACAGTTACAATCAGCCCCAGCATTTT,CAIRPDSYNQPQHF
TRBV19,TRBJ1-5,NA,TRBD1,TGTGCCAGTAGTATCGACAGGGGATACCAGCCCCAGCATTTT,CASSIDRGYQPQHF
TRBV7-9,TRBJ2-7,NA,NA,TGTGCCAGCAGTAAAGACAGTTCCTACGAGCAGTACTTC,CASSKDSSYEQYF
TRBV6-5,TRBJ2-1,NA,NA,TGTGCCAGCAGTCCACCGGGACTCGGCAATGAGCAGTTCTTC,CASSPPGLGNEQFF
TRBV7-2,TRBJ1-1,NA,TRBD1,TGTGCCAGCAGCTTAGACCGGGACAGGGGCATGAACACTGAAGCTTTCTTT,CASSLDRDRGMNTEAFF
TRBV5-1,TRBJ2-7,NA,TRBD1,TGCGCCAGCAGCCTTGGTGGGACAGGGGTACCCTACGAGCAGTACTTC,CASSLGGTGVPYEQYF
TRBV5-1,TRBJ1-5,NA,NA,TGCGCCAGCAGCTTCGGTCTGGGCAATCAGCCCCAGCATTTT,CASSFGLGNQPQHF
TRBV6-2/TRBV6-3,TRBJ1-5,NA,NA,TGTGCCAGCAGTTACTCGAGTCGGGGGTCTCAGCCCCAGCATTTT,CASSYSSRGSQPQHF
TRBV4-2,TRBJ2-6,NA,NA,TGTGCCAGCAGCCAAGATCGTCGATTGGGGGCCTCTGGGGCCAACGTCCTGACTTTC,CASSQDRRLGASGANVLTF
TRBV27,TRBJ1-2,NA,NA,TGTGCCAGCAGTTTTCCCCACAGGGTCTTTTCCAACTATGGCTACACCTTC,CASSFPHRVFSNYGYTF
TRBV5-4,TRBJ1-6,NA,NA,TGTGCCAGCAGCTCCATCACAGATTTCTATAATTCACCCCTCCACTTT,CASSSITDFYNSPLHF
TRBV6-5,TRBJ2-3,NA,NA,TGTGCCCTAACGGAGGCTCCCACAGATACGCAGTATTTT,CALTEAPTDTQYF
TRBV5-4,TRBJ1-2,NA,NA,TGTGCCAGCAGCTTGGAGGGGGGGCACTATGGCTACACCTTC,CASSLEGGHYGYTF
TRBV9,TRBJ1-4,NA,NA,TGTGCCAGCAGCCTAAGAGGTGACAGGTCCCATGCTAATGAAAAACTGTTTTTT,CASSLRGDRSHANEKLFF
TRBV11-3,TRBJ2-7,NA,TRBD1,TGTGCCAGCAGCTTCGAGGGGGCTCACTACGAGCAGTACTTC,CASSFEGAHYEQYF
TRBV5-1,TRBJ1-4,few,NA,TGCGCCAGCAGCTTGGGGGGACAACTAAGAGAAAAACTGTTTTTT,CASSLGGQLREKLFF
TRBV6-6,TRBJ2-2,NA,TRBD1,TGTGCCAGCAGTCAACCTCCGAGACAGGGGAACACCGGGGAGCTGTTTTTT,CASSQPPRQGNTGELFF
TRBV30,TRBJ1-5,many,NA,TGTGCCTGGAGTGTACGGGGTATTGGGCAGCCCCAGCATTTT,CAWSVRGIGQPQHF
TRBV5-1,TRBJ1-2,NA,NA,TGCGCCAGCAGCTTAAACCCGGACAGAATTAACTATGGCTACACCTTC,CASSLNPDRINYGYTF
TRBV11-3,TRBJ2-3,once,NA,TGTGCCAGCAGCCCCACCCGGACTGTCACAGATACGCAGTATTTT,CASSPTRTVTDTQYF
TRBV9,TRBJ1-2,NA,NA,TGTGCCAGCAGCGCGCAGGGAAACTATGGCTACACCTTC,CASSAQGNYGYTF
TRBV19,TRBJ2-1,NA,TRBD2,TGTGCCAGTAGGAGACTAGCGAGCCCCCCCTCCTACAATGAGCAGTTCTTC,CASRRLASPPSYNEQFF
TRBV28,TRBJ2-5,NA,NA,TGTGCCAGCAGAGTAGGTTTCCGTGGACAGTTGGAGACCCAGTACTTC,CASRVGFRGQLETQYF
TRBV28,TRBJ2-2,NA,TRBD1,TGTGCCAGCAGTTCAAGATCCGGGACAGGGAACACCGGGGAGCTGTTTTTT,CASSSRSGTGNTGELFF
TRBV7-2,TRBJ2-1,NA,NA,TGTGCCAGCAGCTATACGACTCTGGGTGAGCAGTTCTTC,CASSYTTLGEQFF
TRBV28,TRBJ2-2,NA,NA,TGTGCCAGCAGTTTCGCAGAAGCCGGGGAGCTGTTTTTT,CASSFAEAGELFF
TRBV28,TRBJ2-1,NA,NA,TGTGCCAGCAGTGCCGGACTAAGACCCTACAATGAGCAGTTCTTC,CASSAGLRPYNEQFF
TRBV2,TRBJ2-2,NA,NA,TGTGCCAGCATCTGGAGGGCGCGCACCGGGGAGCTGTTTTTT,CASIWRARTGELFF
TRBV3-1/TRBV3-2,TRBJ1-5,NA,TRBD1,TGTGCCAGCAGCCAAACAGGGGAGCAGCCCCAGCATTTT,CASSQTGEQPQHF
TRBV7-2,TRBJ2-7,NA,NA,TGTGCCAGCAGTTTTGCGGGGGCGGGGCAGTACTTC,CASSFAGAGQYF
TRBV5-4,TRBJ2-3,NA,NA,TGTGCCAGCAGCTTGGTGGAGGCCACTAGCACAGATACGCAGTATTTT,CASSLVEATSTDTQYF
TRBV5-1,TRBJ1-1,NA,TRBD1,TGCGCCAGCTGGGGGGGACAGGGAACTTTCTTT,CASWGGQGTFF
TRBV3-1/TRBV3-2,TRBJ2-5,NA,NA,TGTGCCAGCAGCCAAGGCGAGGGACATGTAGAGACCCAGTACTTC,CASSQGEGHVETQYF
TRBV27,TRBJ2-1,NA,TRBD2,TGTGCCAGCAGTTTCACGGGAGGATCCTACAATGAGCAGTTCTTC,CASSFTGGSYNEQFF
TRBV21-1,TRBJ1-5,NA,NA,TGTGCCAGCAGCATCCATCCCAGCAATCAGCCCCAGCATTTT,CASSIHPSNQPQHF
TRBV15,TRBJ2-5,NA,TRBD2,TGTGCCACCAGCAGAGATTGGAAACAGCGGGGGCGTTCGGAGACCCAGTACTTC,CATSRDWKQRGRSETQYF
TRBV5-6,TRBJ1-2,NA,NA,TGTGCCAGCAGCTCGAACTATGGCTACACCTTC,CASSSNYGYTF
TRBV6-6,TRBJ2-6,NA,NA,TGTGCCAGCAGTTACTCGATTGGGAGTGGGGCCAACGTCCTGACTTTC,CASSYSIGSGANVLTF
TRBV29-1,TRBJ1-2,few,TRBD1,TGCAGCGTTGGCGGTTGGACAGGGGGAATCTATGGCTACACCTTC,CSVGGWTGGIYGYTF
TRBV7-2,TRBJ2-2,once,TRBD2,TGTGCCAGCAGCTTAATGGTAGCGGGAAACGCCGGGGAGCTGTTTTTT,CASSLMVAGNAGELFF
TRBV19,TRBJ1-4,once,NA,TGTGCCAGTAGTCCTCTGGGGGGGAATGGTGAAAAACTGTTTTTT,CASSPLGGNGEKLFF
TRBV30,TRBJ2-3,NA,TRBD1,TGTGCCTGGAGGACAGGGGGAACAGATACGCAGTATTTT,CAWRTGGTDTQYF
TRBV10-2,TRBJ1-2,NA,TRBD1,TGCGCCAGCAGTGAGTCGGGGGACAGGGACTATGGCTACACCTTC,CASSESGDRDYGYTF
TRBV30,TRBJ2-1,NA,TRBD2,TGTGCCTGGAGTGCCCAGTGGGGGGGGAACTACAATGAGCAGTTCTTC,CAWSAQWGGNYNEQFF
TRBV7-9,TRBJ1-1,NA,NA,TGTGCCAGCAGCCCAGGTCTAATGACAGTGAACACTGAAGCTTTCTTT,CASSPGLMTVNTEAFF
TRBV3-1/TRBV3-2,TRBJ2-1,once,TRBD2,TGTGCCAGCAGCCAAGAGGGACTAGCGGGGACCTCCTACAATGAGCAGTTCTTC,CASSQEGLAGTSYNEQFF
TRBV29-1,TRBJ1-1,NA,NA,TGCAGCGTGGACACCCAGGCGAACACTGAAGCTTTCTTT,CSVDTQANTEAFF
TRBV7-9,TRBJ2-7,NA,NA,TGTGCCAGCGGGGGGATTTTGCCCTACGAGCAGTACTTC,CASGGILPYEQYF
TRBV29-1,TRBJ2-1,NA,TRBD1,TGCAGCGTTACGGGACAGGACGTTGGTGAGCAGTTCTTC,CSVTGQDVGEQFF
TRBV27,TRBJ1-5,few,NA,TGTGCCAGCAGAACCGCGGTAGGTAGCAATCAGCCCCAGCATTTT,CASRTAVGSNQPQHF
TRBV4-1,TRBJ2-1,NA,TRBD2,TGCGCCAGCAGCCAAATGGGTACGGGAGGGCCGATTCAGTTCTTC,CASSQMGTGGPIQFF
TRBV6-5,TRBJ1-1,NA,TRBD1,TGTGCCAGCAGCAACCCGACAGGGGGTGGCACTGAAGCTTTCTTT,CASSNPTGGGTEAFF
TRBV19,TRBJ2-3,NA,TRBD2,TGTGCCAGTAGGCCCGGGAGGTGGGCAGATACGCAGTATTTT,CASRPGRWADTQYF